Here is one T cell receptor (beta chain) with its context. Its antigen remains unknown. The data derive from a study of cytomegalovirus exposure and HLA in healthy donors. Whole-study findings and limits: CMV serostatus stood as the only immune exposure information on hand.

This PCR relied on a set of 60 Vbeta primers and 13 Jbeta primers. Method: immunoSEQ multiplex PCR; TCRdb's copy keeps in-frame clones and lacks some. Of 110,000 to 150,000 clones listed, about a tenth are singletons. CDR1 and CDR2 (germline): SQVTM, ANQGSEA. J lost 6 bases, V lost 7 bases, and 12 bases had no gene match. The CDR3 sequence is 13 residues long. The gene calls are TRBV29-1 and TRBJ2-7; TRBD1 aligns across 7 bases. Material for sequencing was PBMCs. This sequence originates from a male donor in good health and CMV-seronegative. CDR3 DNA: TGCAGCGCCCTCGGGACAGTTTCGGTCGAGCAGTACTTC. Translating gives CSALGTVSVEQYF.